These T cell receptor beta chains were read from a single sample in a study of T cell responses to AZD1222 COVID-19 vaccine. The protocol was immunoSEQ multiplex PCR, while the TCRdb copy is restricted to in-frame clones and leaves out a portion. Among 90,000 to 110,000 clones listed, 70% to 90% were seen once. The sequenced sample was peripheral blood, obtained on day 0 of MenACWY control vaccination. Receptors were obtained from an adult in good health. Both conserved end residues are part of each CDR3. D genes are given only for firm matches. Size values are once, few and many counts, or a class for expanded clones, and some rows have none.

D: NA
V: TRBV27
size: NA
J: TRBJ1-2
length: 14
DNA: TGTGCCAGCAGTTTATTGGGAGGGGCCTATGGCTACACCTTC
CDR3: CASSLLGGAYGYTF

D: NA
V: TRBV7-9
size: NA
J: TRBJ1-3
length: 11
DNA: TGTGCCAGCAGCCCCGACAACACCATATATTTT
CDR3: CASSPDNTIYF

D: TRBD1
V: TRBV7-9
size: NA
J: TRBJ1-1
length: 17
DNA: TGTGCCAGCAGCTCCCCCTGGACAGGGGGAAAGAACACTGAAGCTTTCTTT
CDR3: CASSSPWTGGKNTEAFF

D: NA
V: TRBV6-4
size: NA
J: TRBJ2-3
length: 14
DNA: TGTGCCAGCAGTGAGGGGCAGAGCACAGATACGCAGTATTTT
CDR3: CASSEGQSTDTQYF

D: NA
V: TRBV9
size: once
J: TRBJ2-1
length: 14
DNA: TGTGCCAGCAGCGTAGGGGGGGACACTCCGCAGGGGTTCTTC
CDR3: CASSVGGDTPQGFF

D: TRBD2
V: TRBV27
size: NA
J: TRBJ2-7
length: 15
DNA: TGTGCCAGCAGTTTCTCAGCGGGAGGGACCTACGAGCAGTACTTC
CDR3: CASSFSAGGTYEQYF

D: NA
V: TRBV28
size: NA
J: TRBJ2-5
length: 15
DNA: TGTGCCAGCAGTACGCCAGGGGCACTCCAAGAGACCCAGTACTTC
CDR3: CASSTPGALQETQYF

D: NA
V: TRBV5-4
size: NA
J: TRBJ1-1
length: 13
DNA: TGTGCCAGCAGCTTGGACAGGAACACTGAAGCTTTCTTT
CDR3: CASSLDRNTEAFF

D: NA
V: TRBV27
size: NA
J: TRBJ2-3
length: 15
DNA: TGTGCCAGCAGTTTCTGGGCGGGAACGACAGATACGCAGTATTTT
CDR3: CASSFWAGTTDTQYF

D: NA
V: TRBV11-3
size: NA
J: TRBJ2-1
length: 12
DNA: TGTGCCAGCAGCTCGATGATTGGTGAGCAGTTCTTC
CDR3: CASSSMIGEQFF

D: NA
V: TRBV2
size: NA
J: TRBJ1-5
length: 13
DNA: TGTGCCAGCATGGCCAGCCCCAATCAGCCCCAGCATTTT
CDR3: CASMASPNQPQHF

D: NA
V: TRBV7-8
size: NA
J: TRBJ2-5
length: 14
DNA: TGTGCCAGCAGCCTTGACAGGCCTGGGGAGACCCAGTACTTC
CDR3: CASSLDRPGETQYF

D: TRBD2
V: TRBV24-1
size: NA
J: TRBJ2-5
length: 15
DNA: TGTGCCACCAGTGATCGACTAGCGGGAGGTGAGACCCAGTACTTC
CDR3: CATSDRLAGGETQYF

D: TRBD1
V: TRBV4-1
size: NA
J: TRBJ2-2
length: 14
DNA: TGCGCCAGCAGCCCCCGGACAGGACCCGGGGAGCTGTTTTTT
CDR3: CASSPRTGPGELFF

D: TRBD2
V: TRBV15
size: NA
J: TRBJ2-1
length: 17
DNA: TGTGCCACCAGCAGGATGAAGACTAGCGGGGCTACCAATGAGCAGTTCTTC
CDR3: CATSRMKTSGATNEQFF